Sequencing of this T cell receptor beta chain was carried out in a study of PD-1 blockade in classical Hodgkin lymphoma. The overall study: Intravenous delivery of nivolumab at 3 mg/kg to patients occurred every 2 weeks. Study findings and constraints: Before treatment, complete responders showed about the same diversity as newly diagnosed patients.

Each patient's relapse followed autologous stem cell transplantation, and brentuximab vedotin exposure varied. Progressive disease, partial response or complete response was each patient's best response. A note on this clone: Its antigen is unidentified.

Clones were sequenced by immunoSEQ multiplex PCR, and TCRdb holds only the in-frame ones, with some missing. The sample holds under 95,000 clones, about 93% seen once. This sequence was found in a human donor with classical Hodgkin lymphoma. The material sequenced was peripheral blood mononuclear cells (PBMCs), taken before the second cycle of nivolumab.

The CDR3 DNA follows: TGTGCCAGCAGTGGGGACTCAGGAAACAATCAGCCCCAGCATTTT. Residues: CASSGDSGNNQPQHF. This chain links TRBV2 with TRBJ1-5; possibly TRBD1 for D (5 bases). The length of the CDR3 is 15 residues. With 4 bases removed from V and 3 bases from J, the gap between germline ends came to 13 bases. From germline, CDR1 is SNHLY and CDR2 FYNNEI. The variable domain in full, with the rest retrieved from reference TRBV2 and TRBJ1-5, is EPEVTQTPSHQVTQMGQEVILRCVPISNHLYFYWYRQILGQKVEFLVSFYNNEISEKSEIFDDQFSVERPDGSNFTLKIRSTKLEDSAMYFCASSGDSGNNQPQHFGDGTRLSIL.